These 6 T cell receptor beta chains were all obtained from the same sample, sequenced in a study of blood T cell repertoires in COVID-19. Clones were read by immunoSEQ multiplex PCR, and TCRdb kept only the in-frame ones, dropping some. The sample holds about 59,000 clones, 73% seen once. The specimen sequenced was peripheral blood. The receptors come from a woman between 45 and 65 years old with active or convalescent COVID-19.

The chain combines TRBV19 with TRBJ2-4, with a weak D call TRBD2 (5 bases). The V gene lost 3 bases and the J gene lost 1 base, with 13 bases spanning the gap. Germline values: CDR1 LNHDA, CDR2 SQIVND (reference sequence). The CDR3 extends over 16 amino acids. CDR3 residues: CASSIEGAVAKNIQYF. The CDR3 DNA sequence: TGTGCCAGTAGTATCGAGGGAGCGGTGGCCAAAAACATTCAGTACTTC.

By frequency in the sample, this clone is medium-sized. The chain joins TRBV10-3 to TRBJ2-5; 8 nucleotides align to TRBD2. V shed 6 bases, J shed 5 bases, and the junction held 2 bases outside the gene matches. Germline V gene data show CDR1 as ENHRY and CDR2 as SYGVKD. This CDR3 is 12 amino acids long. The CDR3 loop is CAIRAGEETQYF. DNA of the CDR3: TGTGCCATCAGAGCGGGAGAGGAGACCCAGTACTTC.

The CDR3 reads CASSFIRGLNTEAFF. In DNA, the CDR3 is TGTGCCAGCAGTTTCATCAGGGGCCTGAACACTGAAGCTTTCTTT. This chain uses TRBV28 with TRBJ1-1; D perhaps matches TRBD1 (6 bases). The V gene lost 3 bases and the J gene lost 0 bases, with 11 bases spanning the gap. CDR3 length: 15 residues. CDR1 and CDR2 from the germline V gene are MDHEN and SYDVKM.

This clone was found once. This sample includes further DNA sequences coding for the same CDR3. The CDR3 here is CASSRTQGSGANVLTF. DNA for the CDR3: TGTGCCAGCAGCCGTACCCAGGGCTCTGGGGCCAACGTCCTGACTTTC. The rearrangement links TRBV3-1 (or the pseudogene TRBV3-2) to TRBJ2-6, with D possibly TRBD1 on 5 matching bases. Germline V gene lookup returns CDR1 LGHDT and CDR2 YNNKEL (reference sequence). V was clipped by 4 bases and J by 0 bases, with 10 bases between them. This CDR3 spans 16 amino acids.

This sequence joins TRBV6-5 and TRBJ1-2, with TRBD1 matching over 8 bases. The CDR3 extends over 13 amino acids. V lost 6 bases, J lost 5 bases, and 5 bases stayed unmatched. Germline V gives CDR1 MNHEY, CDR2 SVGAGI. CDR3 coding DNA: TGTGCCAGCAGCCGGGGACAGGCGTATGGCTACACCTTC. It translates to CASSRGQAYGYTF.

The rearrangement joins TRBV28 to TRBJ2-7; D gene uncertain. Germline lookup yields CDR1 MDHEN and CDR2 SYDVKM. The CDR3 runs to 11 residues. Deletions cut 4 bases from V and 3 bases from J, with 4 bases between. The chain's CDR3 is CASSSNYEQYF. The CDR3, as DNA: TGTGCCAGCAGTTCAAACTACGAGCAGTACTTC.